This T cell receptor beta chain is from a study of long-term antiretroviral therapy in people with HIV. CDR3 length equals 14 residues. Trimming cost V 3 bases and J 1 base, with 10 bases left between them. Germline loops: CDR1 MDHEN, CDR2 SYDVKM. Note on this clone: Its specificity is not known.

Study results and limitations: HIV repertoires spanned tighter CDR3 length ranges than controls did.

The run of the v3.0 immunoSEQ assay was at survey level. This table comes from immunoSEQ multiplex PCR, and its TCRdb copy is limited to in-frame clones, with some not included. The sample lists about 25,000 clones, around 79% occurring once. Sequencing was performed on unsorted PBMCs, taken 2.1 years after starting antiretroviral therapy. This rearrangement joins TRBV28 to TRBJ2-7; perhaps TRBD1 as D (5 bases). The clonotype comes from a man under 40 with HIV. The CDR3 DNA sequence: TGTGCCAGCAGTTTGGGGCGCCGATCCTACGAGCAGTACTTC. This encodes CASSLGRRSYEQYF.